One sample yielded the 8 T cell receptor beta chains listed below, sequenced in a study of beta chain features in type 1 diabetes. Every bit of the isolated RNA underwent reverse transcription, so sequencing read expressed TCRB transcripts. Some clones are missing from TCRdb's copy, which holds only in-frame ones; the method was immunoSEQ multiplex PCR. Of hundreds of thousands of clones listed, roughly an eighth were seen once; the top ten hold roughly 0.04%. Their antigens remain unidentified. General study points: Moderate but significant shortening of TCRB CDR3s was recorded in all four CD4+ subsets from Type 1 diabetes patients.

The specimen sequenced was naive CD4+ T cells from blood. Every receptor here comes from a man between 18 and 35 years old with type 1 diabetes.

CDR3 DNA sequence: TGTGCCAGCTCACCACCAGAAGCGGGGCCCCGTAATGAGCAGTTCTTC. Protein sequence: CASSPPEAGPRNEQFF. V usage is TRBV18 and J usage is TRBJ2-1; 7 bases match TRBD2. This CDR3 contains 16 residues. V trimming: 0 bases; J trimming: 7 bases; junction bases outside the gene matches: 9. Germline CDR1 KGHSH, CDR2 LQKENI.

The J gene is TRBJ2-3, the V gene TRBV9, with TRBD2 matching over 8 bases. The J segment lost 2 bases and the V segment lost 0 bases, leaving 2 bases of the junction unmatched. This CDR3 comprises 15 residues. Per the germline V gene, CDR1 is SGDLS and CDR2 is YYNGEE. The CDR3 bases are TGTGCCAGCAGCGTAGGGACTAGCAACACAGATACGCAGTATTTT. Protein: CASSVGTSNTDTQYF.

This chain links TRBV6-1 with TRBJ1-5; D remains ambiguous. The germline V gene encodes CDR1 MNHNS and CDR2 SASEGT. The CDR3 contains 14 residues. Trimming stripped 6 bases from V and 2 bases from J, with 11 bases between. This CDR3 is CASRKPLGNQPQHF. As DNA, the CDR3 is TGTGCCAGCAGGAAGCCCCTAGGCAATCAGCCCCAGCATTTT.

This clone was seen a few times. The chain uses TRBV7-2 and TRBJ2-1; D is possibly TRBD1 or TRBD2 (6 bases each). V lost 5 bases and J 0 bases, leaving 20 bases between the germline ends. This CDR3 region has 18 residues. CDR1 SGHTA and CDR2 FQGNSA come from the germline V gene. The CDR3 DNA sequence: TGTGCCAGCAGCCGGGATCCTGGGGGGACAAGCTCCTACAATGAGCAGTTCTTC. Its translation: CASSRDPGGTSSYNEQFF.

This clone appeared a few times. The rearrangement uses TRBV18 and TRBJ1-3; tentatively, D is TRBD1 (5 bases). Germline CDR1 KGHSH, CDR2 LQKENI. V was trimmed by 0 bases and J by 0 bases, leaving 12 bases between them. The CDR3 loop spans 17 amino acids. Here the CDR3 DNA reads TGTGCCAGCTCACCACCGGGACGGGCGAGCTCTGGAAACACCATATATTTT. This gives the protein CASSPPGRASSGNTIYF.

This clone was counted a few times. The chain joins TRBV29-1 to TRBJ1-3; D is ambiguous. The germline V gene encodes CDR1 SQVTM and CDR2 ANQGSEA. This CDR3 has 13 residues. The V and J ends lost 4 bases and 0 bases respectively, with 7 bases between them. The DNA of the CDR3 is TGCAGCGTTGGGCCCAGCTCTGGAAACACCATATATTTT. Translating gives CSVGPSSGNTIYF. Full variable domain (missing parts from reference TRBV29-1 and TRBJ1-3): SAVISQKPSRDICQRGTSLTIQCQVDSQVTMMFWYRQQPGQSLTLIATANQGSEATYESGFVIDKFPISRPNLTFSTLTVSNMSPEDSSIYLCSVGPSSGNTIYFGEGSWLTVV.

The chain has TRBV6-5 and TRBJ1-5; 9 bases line up with TRBD1. The CDR3 extends over 15 amino acids. The V gene end was trimmed by 4 bases and the J gene end by 5 bases; junction bases not matched to a gene: 6. In germline, CDR1 is MNHEY, CDR2 SVGAGI. CDR3 DNA sequence: TGTGCCAGCAGTTCCGGGACAGGGCTTCATCAGCCCCAGCATTTT. The encoded protein is CASSSGTGLHQPQHF.

The rearrangement uses TRBV28 and TRBJ2-7, with 10 bases lining up with TRBD1. This CDR3 is built from 14 residues. The trim removed 6 bases at V and 2 bases at J, leaving 4 bases unmatched. Germline V lookup: CDR1 MDHEN, CDR2 SYDVKM. The CDR3 DNA is TGTGCCAGCAGGAATGACAGGGGGCCCTACGAGCAGTACTTC. Translation gives CASRNDRGPYEQYF. Full variable domain (rest looked up from reference TRBV28 and TRBJ2-7): DVKVTQSSRYLVKRTGEKVFLECVQDMDHENMFWYRQDPGLGLRLIYFSYDVKMKEKGDIPEGYSVSREKKERFSLILESASTNQTSMYLCASRNDRGPYEQYFGPGTRLTVT.